Below are 9 T cell receptor beta chains sequenced from a single sample in a study of blood T cell repertoires in COVID-19. Profiled with immunoSEQ multiplex PCR; TCRdb holds only in-frame clones, not every one. This sample has more than 12,000 clones; roughly 80% occur once, and the top ten carry around 13%. Sequencing used peripheral blood. These receptor sequences come from a human donor in a cohort sampled during active COVID-19.

This chain joins TRBV5-5 and TRBJ1-5; 9 bases agree with TRBD1. Germline V gene sequence: CDR1 SGHKS, CDR2 YYEKEE (reference sequence). V was clipped by 4 bases and J by 0 bases; unmatched bases: 2. The CDR3 has 15 residues. CDR3 in amino acids: CASSRTGDSNQPQHF. In DNA, the CDR3 is TGTGCCAGCAGCCGGACAGGGGATAGCAATCAGCCCCAGCATTTT.

The CDR3 sequence is CAAYRVMAEQYF. The DNA for the CDR3 is TGTGCCGCATACAGGGTTATGGCCGAGCAGTACTTC. This chain uses TRBV19 with TRBJ2-7, with TRBD1 as a possible D gene (6 bases). Germline V gives CDR1 LNHDA, CDR2 SQIVND (reference sequence). The germline V and J ends were trimmed by 11 bases and 6 bases, with 17 bases remaining between them. The CDR3 has 12 residues.

The chain employs TRBV29-1 and TRBJ2-3; maybe TRBD1 (6 bases). V lost 5 bases and J 1 base, leaving 7 bases between the germline ends. Germline lookup yields CDR1 SQVTM and CDR2 ANQGSEA. This CDR3 has 12 amino acids. The CDR3 reads CSVRTGTDTQYF. DNA for the CDR3: TGCAGCGTTAGGACAGGCACAGATACGCAGTATTTT.

The chain has TRBV5-1 and TRBJ2-2; D is unresolved. From germline, CDR1 is SGHRS and CDR2 YFSETQ. This CDR3 is 13 amino acids long. Trimming removed 2 bases at V and 5 bases at J, with 7 bases between. This chain's CDR3 is CASSLQTTGELFF. In nucleotides, the CDR3 is TGCGCCAGCAGCTTACAAACAACCGGGGAGCTGTTTTTT.

This clone showed up just once. The rearrangement links TRBV4-1 to TRBJ2-1; D uncertain. V was cut by 2 bases and J by 0 bases, with 11 bases left in between. The CDR3 is 16 residues long. The germline V gene encodes CDR1 MGHRA and CDR2 YSYEKL. CDR3 region: CASSQLDIISYNEQFF. The CDR3 DNA sequence: TGCGCCAGCAGCCAATTAGACATCATCTCCTACAATGAGCAGTTCTTC.

The rearrangement joins TRBV20-1 to TRBJ1-5; 8 bases match TRBD1. The CDR3 consists of 17 residues. Germline V CDR1 and CDR2: DFQATT, SNEGSKA (reference sequence). The V and J ends lost 3 bases and 0 bases, in that order; junction bases with no gene match: 10. CDR3 bases: TGCAGTGCTAGTATTGGGACAGGCCTTTATAGCAATCAGCCCCAGCATTTT. Amino acid sequence: CSASIGTGLYSNQPQHF.

This clone was counted between two and nine times. The chain has TRBV28 and TRBJ1-3; D gene ambiguous. In germline, CDR1 is MDHEN, CDR2 SYDVKM. Trimming removed 6 bases from V and 0 bases from J, with 9 bases in between. This CDR3 comprises 14 residues. CDR3 DNA sequence: TGTGCCAGCAGCCAATTCGGCTCTGGAAACACCATATATTTT. Translation gives CASSQFGSGNTIYF.

The chain is built from TRBV11-3 and TRBJ2-7; TRBD1 aligns across 8 bases. The CDR3 loop spans 13 amino acids. Trimming cost V 4 bases and J 4 bases; bases outside gene matches: 3. Germline V gives CDR1 SGHNT, CDR2 YENEEA. CDR3 protein: CASSYDRGYEQYF. In DNA form, the CDR3 reads TGTGCCAGCAGCTACGACAGGGGTTACGAGCAGTACTTC.

J is TRBJ1-2 and V is TRBV27; tentatively, D is TRBD1 (5 bases). V shed 4 bases and J shed 0 bases, with 9 bases lying between them. CDR1 is MNHEY and CDR2 is SMNVEV in the germline V gene (reference sequence). The CDR3 is made up of 14 amino acids. The chain's CDR3 is CASSSGIPNYGYTF. Here the CDR3 DNA reads TGTGCCAGCAGTTCAGGGATTCCTAACTATGGCTACACCTTC.